The rows below give T cell receptor beta chains drawn from one sample of a study of T cell changes during pregnancy in multiple sclerosis. TCRdb keeps only in-frame clones here, not all; method: immunoSEQ multiplex PCR. The data hold about 75,000 clones, with around 90% observed a single time. Sequencing used peripheral blood, obtained in the first trimester of pregnancy. The receptors derive from a female donor in good health, enrolled as a control in a pregnancy study. The CDR3 runs from the conserved cysteine through the conserved F or W. D genes are given only for firm matches. Where a row states a size, it is once, few, many or the class of an expanded clone; other rows omit it.

NA	TRBV7-2	NA	TRBJ2-3	CASSPSGDTQYF	TGTGCCAGCAGCCCCTCGGGGGATACGCAGTATTTT
NA	TRBV28	NA	TRBJ2-5	CASSLAGPRGETQYF	TGTGCCAGCAGTTTAGCAGGGCCAAGGGGAGAGACCCAGTACTTC
NA	TRBV18	TRBD1	TRBJ1-1	CASSPDRVTEAFF	TGTGCCAGCTCACCCGACAGGGTTACTGAAGCTTTCTTT
once	TRBV25-1	NA	TRBJ2-1	CASRQAAYNEQFF	TGTGCCAGCAGACAGGCGGCCTACAATGAGCAGTTCTTC
few	TRBV18	TRBD2	TRBJ2-1	CASSPRGTSGRQNEQFF	TGTGCCAGCTCACCTAGAGGGACTAGCGGGAGGCAAAATGAGCAGTTCTTC
NA	TRBV7-8	NA	TRBJ1-4	CASSLAGGGEKLFF	TGTGCCAGCAGCTTAGCAGGGGGGGGTGAAAAACTGTTTTTT
few	TRBV6-4	NA	TRBJ1-5	CASSYTGDSNQPQHF	TGTGCCAGCAGTTACACCGGGGATAGCAATCAGCCCCAGCATTTT
NA	TRBV27	TRBD2	TRBJ2-3	CASSPPTSGGYTDTQYF	TGTGCCAGCTCTCCCCCTACTAGCGGGGGATACACAGATACGCAGTATTTT
NA	TRBV14	TRBD1	TRBJ1-4	CASSQGVHRGTNEKLFF	TGTGCCAGCAGCCAAGGGGTTCACAGGGGGACTAATGAAAAACTGTTTTTT
NA	TRBV5-5	NA	TRBJ1-2	CASSFGESGGYTF	TGTGCCAGCAGCTTCGGGGAGTCAGGAGGCTACACCTTC
NA	TRBV2	TRBD2	TRBJ2-7	CASAREAGHEQYF	TGTGCCAGCGCCCGGGAGGCCGGACACGAGCAGTACTTC
NA	TRBV19	NA	TRBJ2-5	CASSPRVGQGRLETQYF	TGTGCCAGTAGTCCAAGGGTCGGGCAGGGGCGGTTGGAGACCCAGTACTTC
once	TRBV6-5	NA	TRBJ1-3	CASRRGNFGNTIYF	TGTGCCAGCAGGCGCGGTAATTTTGGAAACACCATATATTTT
NA	TRBV5-6	TRBD2	TRBJ2-2	CASSLRTSGRAGELFF	TGTGCCAGCAGCTTGCGTACTAGCGGGAGGGCCGGGGAGCTGTTTTTT
NA	TRBV5-5	TRBD1	TRBJ2-7	CASSWKGQGPYEQYF	TGTGCCAGCAGCTGGAAGGGACAGGGACCCTACGAGCAGTACTTC
NA	TRBV5-1	NA	TRBJ2-5	CASSLERLAGVETQYF	TGCGCCAGCAGCTTGGAACGGCTGGCGGGTGTAGAGACCCAGTACTTC
few	TRBV19	TRBD1	TRBJ1-1	CASSIAPGGNTEAFF	TGTGCCAGTAGTATAGCCCCAGGGGGTAACACTGAAGCTTTCTTT
NA	TRBV27	TRBD1	TRBJ2-3	CASSSLGQGTDTQYF	TGTGCCAGCAGTTCACTCGGACAGGGCACAGATACGCAGTATTTT
few	TRBV12-1	NA	TRBJ1-4	CASSPEINEKLFF	TGTGCCAGCAGCCCCGAGATTAATGAAAAACTGTTTTTT
once	TRBV9	TRBD1	TRBJ2-4	CASSTGGTKNIQYF	TGTGCCAGCAGTACAGGGGGAACCAAAAACATTCAGTACTTC
NA	TRBV15	TRBD1	TRBJ1-5	CATSRGGTGNQPQHF	TGTGCCACCAGCAGAGGGGGGACAGGGAATCAGCCCCAGCATTTT
NA	TRBV19	TRBD1	TRBJ1-1	CASSPRGQGNRAFF	TGTGCCAGTAGTCCGCGGGGACAGGGGAATCGAGCTTTCTTT
NA	TRBV5-1	TRBD1	TRBJ2-2	CASSLAGTGNTGELFF	TGCGCCAGCAGCTTGGCCGGGACAGGGAACACCGGGGAGCTGTTTTTT
NA	TRBV7-6	TRBD1	TRBJ2-7	CASSSQPGQGRLYEQYF	TGTGCCAGCAGCTCCCAGCCCGGACAGGGGCGCCTCTACGAGCAGTACTTC
NA	TRBV7-9	TRBD1	TRBJ1-2	CASSRYRGLISNYGYTF	TGTGCCAGCAGCAGATACAGGGGTCTCATCTCTAACTATGGCTACACCTTC
NA	TRBV5-1	NA	TRBJ1-1	CASSLSQGNTEAFF	TGCGCCAGCAGCCTCTCTCAGGGGAACACTGAAGCTTTCTTT
NA	TRBV11-2	TRBD2	TRBJ2-2	CASSLDRAGGTGELFF	TGTGCCAGCAGCTTAGATCGGGCGGGGGGGACCGGGGAGCTGTTTTTT
NA	TRBV28	TRBD1	TRBJ1-2	CASSLYRDSPNYGYTF	TGTGCCAGCAGTTTATACCGGGACAGCCCAAACTATGGCTACACCTTC
once	TRBV5-1	NA	TRBJ2-3	CASSETLGTSSTDTQYF	TGCGCCAGCAGCGAGACCCTAGGGACTTCTAGCACAGATACGCAGTATTTT